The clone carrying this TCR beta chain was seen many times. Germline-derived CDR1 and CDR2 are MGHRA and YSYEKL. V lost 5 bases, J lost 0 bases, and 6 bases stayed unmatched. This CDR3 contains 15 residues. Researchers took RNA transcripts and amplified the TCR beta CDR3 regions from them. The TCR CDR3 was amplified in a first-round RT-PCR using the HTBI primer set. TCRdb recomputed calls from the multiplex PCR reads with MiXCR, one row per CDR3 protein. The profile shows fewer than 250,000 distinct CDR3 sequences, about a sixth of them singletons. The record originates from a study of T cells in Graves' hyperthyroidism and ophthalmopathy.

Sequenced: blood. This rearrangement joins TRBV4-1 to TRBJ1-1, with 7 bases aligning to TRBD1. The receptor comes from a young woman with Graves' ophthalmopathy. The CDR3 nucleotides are TGCGCCAGCAGCGGACCGACAGGGATGAACACTGAAGCTTTCTTT. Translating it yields CASSGPTGMNTEAFF.